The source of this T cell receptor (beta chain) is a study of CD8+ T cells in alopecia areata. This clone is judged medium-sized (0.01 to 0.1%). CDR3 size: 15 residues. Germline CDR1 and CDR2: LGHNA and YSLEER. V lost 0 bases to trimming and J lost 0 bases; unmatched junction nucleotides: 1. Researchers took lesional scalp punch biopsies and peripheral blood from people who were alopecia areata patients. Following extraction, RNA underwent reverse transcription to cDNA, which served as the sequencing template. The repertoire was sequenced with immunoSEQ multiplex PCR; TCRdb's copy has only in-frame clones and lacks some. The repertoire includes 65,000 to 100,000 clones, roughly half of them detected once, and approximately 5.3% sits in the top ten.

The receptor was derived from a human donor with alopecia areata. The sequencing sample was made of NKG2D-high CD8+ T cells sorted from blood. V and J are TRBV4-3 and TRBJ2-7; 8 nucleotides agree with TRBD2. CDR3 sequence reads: CASSQDGTSSYEQYF. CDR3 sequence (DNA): TGCGCCAGCAGCCAAGACGGGACTAGCTCCTACGAGCAGTACTTC.